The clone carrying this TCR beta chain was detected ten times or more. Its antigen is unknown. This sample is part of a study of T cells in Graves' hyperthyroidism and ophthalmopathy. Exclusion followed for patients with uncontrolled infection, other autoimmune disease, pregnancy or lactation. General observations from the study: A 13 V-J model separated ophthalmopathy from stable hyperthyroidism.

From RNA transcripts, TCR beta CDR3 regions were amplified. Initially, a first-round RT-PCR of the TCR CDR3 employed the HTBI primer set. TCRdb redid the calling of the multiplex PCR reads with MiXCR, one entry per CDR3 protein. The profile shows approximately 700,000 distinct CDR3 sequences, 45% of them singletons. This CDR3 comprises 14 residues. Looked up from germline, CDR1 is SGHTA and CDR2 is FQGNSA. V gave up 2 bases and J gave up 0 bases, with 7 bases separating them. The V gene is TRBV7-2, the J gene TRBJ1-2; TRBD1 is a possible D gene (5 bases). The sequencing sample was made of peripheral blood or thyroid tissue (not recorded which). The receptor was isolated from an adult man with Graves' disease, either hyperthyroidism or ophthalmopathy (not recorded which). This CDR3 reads CASSLMTANYGYTF. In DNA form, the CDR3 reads TGTGCCAGCAGCTTAATGACAGCTAACTATGGCTACACCTTC. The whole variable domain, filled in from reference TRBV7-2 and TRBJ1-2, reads GAGVSQSPSNKVTEKGKDVELRCDPISGHTALYWYRQSLGQGLEFLIYFQGNSAPDKSGLPSDRFSAERTGGSVSTLTIQRTQQEDSAVYLCASSLMTANYGYTFGSGTRLTVV.